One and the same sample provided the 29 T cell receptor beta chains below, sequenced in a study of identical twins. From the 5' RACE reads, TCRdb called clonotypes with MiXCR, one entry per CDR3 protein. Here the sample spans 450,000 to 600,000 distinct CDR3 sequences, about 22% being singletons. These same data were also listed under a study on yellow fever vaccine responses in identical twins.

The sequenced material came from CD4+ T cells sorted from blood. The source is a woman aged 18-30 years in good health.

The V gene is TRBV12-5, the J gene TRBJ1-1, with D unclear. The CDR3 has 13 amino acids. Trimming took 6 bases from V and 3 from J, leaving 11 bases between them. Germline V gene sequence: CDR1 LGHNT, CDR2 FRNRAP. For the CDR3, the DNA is TGTGCTAGTGGACGGACCGGCTACACTGAAGCTTTCTTT. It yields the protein CASGRTGYTEAFF.

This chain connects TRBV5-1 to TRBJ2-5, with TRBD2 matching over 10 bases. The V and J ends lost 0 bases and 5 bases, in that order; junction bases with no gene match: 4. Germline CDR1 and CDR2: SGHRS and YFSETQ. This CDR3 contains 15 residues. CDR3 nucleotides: TGCGCCAGCAGCTTGGCGGGGACTAGCGTCGAGACCCAGTACTTC. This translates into CASSLAGTSVETQYF.

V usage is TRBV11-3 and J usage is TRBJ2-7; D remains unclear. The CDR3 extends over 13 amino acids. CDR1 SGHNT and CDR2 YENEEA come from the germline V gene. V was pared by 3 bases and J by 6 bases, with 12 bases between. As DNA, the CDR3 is TGTGCCAGCAGCTTGGACCCTTGGGGCGAGCAGTACTTC. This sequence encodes CASSLDPWGEQYF.

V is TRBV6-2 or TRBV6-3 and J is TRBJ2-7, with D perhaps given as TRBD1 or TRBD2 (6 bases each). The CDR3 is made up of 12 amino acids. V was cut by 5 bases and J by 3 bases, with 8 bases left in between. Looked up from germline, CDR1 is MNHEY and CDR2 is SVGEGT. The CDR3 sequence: CASSEGGYEQYV. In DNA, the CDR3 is TGTGCCAGCAGTGAGGGGGGCTACGAGCAGTACGTC.

The CDR3 coding sequence is TGTGCCAGCAGCTTAAGGGAGCCGAGCTCCTACAATGAGCAGTTCTTC. Its protein is CASSLREPSSYNEQFF. J is TRBJ2-1 and V is TRBV7-9; tentative D call: TRBD2 (5 bases). The germline V gene encodes CDR1 SEHNR and CDR2 FQNEAQ (reference sequence). Trimming left V 2 bases short and J 0 bases short, with 11 bases between. The CDR3 has 16 amino acids.

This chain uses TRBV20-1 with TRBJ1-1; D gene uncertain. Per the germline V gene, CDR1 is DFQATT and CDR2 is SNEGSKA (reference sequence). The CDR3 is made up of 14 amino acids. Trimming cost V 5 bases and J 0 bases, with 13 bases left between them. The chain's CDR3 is CSAAQNVMNTEAFF. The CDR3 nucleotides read TGCAGTGCTGCACAGAACGTTATGAACACTGAAGCTTTCTTT.

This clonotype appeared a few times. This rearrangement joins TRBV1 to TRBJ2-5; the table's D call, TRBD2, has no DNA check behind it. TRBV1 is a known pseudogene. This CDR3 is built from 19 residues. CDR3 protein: CTSSQDRVSGGVGQETQYF. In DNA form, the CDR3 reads TGCACCAGCAGCCAAGATCGGGTTAGCGGGGGGGTCGGGCAAGAGACCCAGTACTTC.

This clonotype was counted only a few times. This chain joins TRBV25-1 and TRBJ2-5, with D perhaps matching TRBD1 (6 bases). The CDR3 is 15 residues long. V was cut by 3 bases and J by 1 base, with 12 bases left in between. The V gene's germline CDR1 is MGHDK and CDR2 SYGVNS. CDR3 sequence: CASSDSGVPQETQYF. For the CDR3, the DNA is TGTGCCAGCAGTGACTCAGGGGTCCCCCAAGAGACCCAGTACTTC.

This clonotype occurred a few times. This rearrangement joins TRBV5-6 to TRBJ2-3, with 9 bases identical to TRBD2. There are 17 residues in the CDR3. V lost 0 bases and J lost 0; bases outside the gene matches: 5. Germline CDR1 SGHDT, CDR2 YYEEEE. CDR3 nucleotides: TGTGCCAGCAGCTTGGCTCTAGCGGGGTGGAGCACAGATACGCAGTATTTT. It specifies CASSLALAGWSTDTQYF.

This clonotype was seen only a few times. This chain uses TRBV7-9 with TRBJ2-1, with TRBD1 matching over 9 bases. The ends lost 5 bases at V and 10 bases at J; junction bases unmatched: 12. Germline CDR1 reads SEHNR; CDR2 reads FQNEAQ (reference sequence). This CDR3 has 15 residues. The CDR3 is CASSAPGQGPWEQFF. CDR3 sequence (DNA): TGTGCCAGCAGCGCGCCGGGACAGGGTCCTTGGGAGCAGTTCTTC.

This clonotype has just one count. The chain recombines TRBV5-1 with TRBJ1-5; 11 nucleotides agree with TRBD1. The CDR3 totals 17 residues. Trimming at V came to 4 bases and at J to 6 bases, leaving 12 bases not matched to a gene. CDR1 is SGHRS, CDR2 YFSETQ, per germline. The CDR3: CASSPGTGGGTSQPQHF. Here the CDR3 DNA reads TGCGCCAGCAGCCCGGGGACAGGGGGAGGGACTAGTCAGCCCCAGCATTTT.

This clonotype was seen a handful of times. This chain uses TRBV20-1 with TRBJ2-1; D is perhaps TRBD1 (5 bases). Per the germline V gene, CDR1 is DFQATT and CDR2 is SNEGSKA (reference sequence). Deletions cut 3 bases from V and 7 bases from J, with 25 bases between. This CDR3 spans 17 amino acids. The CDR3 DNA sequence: TGCAGTGCTAGTACTTGGGCAGGGTTCAAGGATAGGAATGAGCAGTTCTTC. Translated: CSASTWAGFKDRNEQFF.

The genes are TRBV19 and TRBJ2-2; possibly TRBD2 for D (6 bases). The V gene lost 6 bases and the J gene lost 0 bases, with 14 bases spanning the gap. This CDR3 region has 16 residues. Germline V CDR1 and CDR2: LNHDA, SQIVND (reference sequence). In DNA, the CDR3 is TGTGCCAGTAGCTTACCGGGACTGTCGAACACCGGGGAGCTGTTTTTT. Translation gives CASSLPGLSNTGELFF.

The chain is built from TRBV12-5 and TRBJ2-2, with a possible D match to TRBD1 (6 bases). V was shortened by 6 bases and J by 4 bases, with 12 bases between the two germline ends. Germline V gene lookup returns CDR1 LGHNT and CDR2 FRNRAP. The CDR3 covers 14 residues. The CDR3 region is CASGPGQSTGELFF. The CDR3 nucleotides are TGTGCTAGTGGCCCGGGACAATCCACCGGGGAGCTGTTTTTT.

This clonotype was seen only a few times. The CDR3 here is CASSVQQSYEQYV. The CDR3 DNA reads as TGTGCCAGCAGTGTCCAACAGTCCTACGAGCAGTACGTC. The chain employs TRBV2 and TRBJ2-7, with D hard to call. V lost 4 bases and J lost 1, with 8 bases in between. This CDR3 has 13 amino acids. Germline V gene sequence: CDR1 SNHLY, CDR2 FYNNEI.

The DNA for the CDR3 is TGTGCCACCAGTGATCCGGACAGGGCAAATGAAGCTTTCTTT. Translation: CATSDPDRANEAFF. The rearrangement links TRBV24-1 to TRBJ1-1; TRBD1 matches 8 bases. The CDR3 is 14 residues long. The junction had 6 bases not matched to a gene; V was cut back by 3 bases and J by 7 bases. Germline CDR1 and CDR2: KGHDR and SFDVKD.

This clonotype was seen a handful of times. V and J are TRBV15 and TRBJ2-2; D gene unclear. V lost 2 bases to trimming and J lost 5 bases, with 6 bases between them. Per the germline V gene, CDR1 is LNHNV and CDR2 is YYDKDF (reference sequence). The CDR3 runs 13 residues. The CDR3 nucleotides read TGTGCCACCAGCAGAAGTTTGACCGGGGAGCTGTTTTTT. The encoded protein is CATSRSLTGELFF.

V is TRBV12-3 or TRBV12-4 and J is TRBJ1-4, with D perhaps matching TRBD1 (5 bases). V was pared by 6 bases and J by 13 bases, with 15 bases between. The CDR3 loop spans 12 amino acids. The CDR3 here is CASSLGQGGLFF. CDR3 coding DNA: TGTGCCAGCAGCCTAGGGCAGGGTGGACTGTTTTTT.

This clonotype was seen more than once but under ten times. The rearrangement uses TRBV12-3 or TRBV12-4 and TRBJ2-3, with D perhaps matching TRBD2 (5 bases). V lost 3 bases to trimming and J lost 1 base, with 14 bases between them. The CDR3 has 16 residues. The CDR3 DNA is TGTGCCAGCAGTTTGTCTGACCGGGGAGGCACAGATACGCAGTATTTT. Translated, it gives CASSLSDRGGTDTQYF.

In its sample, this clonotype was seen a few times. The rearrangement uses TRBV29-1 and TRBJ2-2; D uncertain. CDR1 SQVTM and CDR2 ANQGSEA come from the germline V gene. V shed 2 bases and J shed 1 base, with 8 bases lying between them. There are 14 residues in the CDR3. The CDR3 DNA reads TGCAGCGTTGAACTGACGCTGAACACCGGGGAGCTGTTTTTT. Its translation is CSVELTLNTGELFF.

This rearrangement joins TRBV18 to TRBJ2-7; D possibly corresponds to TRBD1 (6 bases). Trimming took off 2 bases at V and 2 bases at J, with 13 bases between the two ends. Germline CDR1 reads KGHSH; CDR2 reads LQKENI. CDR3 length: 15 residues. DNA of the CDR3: TGTGCCAGCTCACCATGGGACAAGGTGACCTACGAGCAGTACTTC. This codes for CASSPWDKVTYEQYF.

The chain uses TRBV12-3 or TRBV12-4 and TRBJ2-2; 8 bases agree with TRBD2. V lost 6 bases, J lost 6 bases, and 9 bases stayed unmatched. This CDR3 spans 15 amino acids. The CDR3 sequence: CASRGTSGSPGELFF. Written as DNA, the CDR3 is TGTGCCAGCAGGGGGACTAGTGGATCCCCCGGGGAGCTGTTTTTT.

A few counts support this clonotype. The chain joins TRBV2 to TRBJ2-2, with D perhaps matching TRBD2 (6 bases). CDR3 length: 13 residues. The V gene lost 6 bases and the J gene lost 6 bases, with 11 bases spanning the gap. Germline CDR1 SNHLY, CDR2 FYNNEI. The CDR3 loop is CASSMEGSGELFF. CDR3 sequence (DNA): TGTGCCAGCAGCATGGAGGGTTCCGGGGAGCTGTTTTTT.

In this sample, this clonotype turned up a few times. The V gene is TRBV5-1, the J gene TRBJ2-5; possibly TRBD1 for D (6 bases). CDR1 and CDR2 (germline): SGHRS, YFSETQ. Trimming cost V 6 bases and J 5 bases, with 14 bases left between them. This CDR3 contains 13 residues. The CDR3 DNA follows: TGCGCCAGCAAACACAGGGTCGGGGAGACCCAGTACTTC. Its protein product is CASKHRVGETQYF.

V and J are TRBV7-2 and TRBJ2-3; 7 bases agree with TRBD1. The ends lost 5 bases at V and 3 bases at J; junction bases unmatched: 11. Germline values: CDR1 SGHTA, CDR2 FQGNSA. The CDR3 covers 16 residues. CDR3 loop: CASSPQSRGQTDTQYF. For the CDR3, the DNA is TGTGCCAGCAGCCCCCAGTCGAGGGGGCAAACAGATACGCAGTATTTT.

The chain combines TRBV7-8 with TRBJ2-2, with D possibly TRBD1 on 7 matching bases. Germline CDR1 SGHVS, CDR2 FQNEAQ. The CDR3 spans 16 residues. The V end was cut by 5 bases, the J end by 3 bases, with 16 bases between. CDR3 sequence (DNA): TGTGCCAGCAGCCCCCCCCGCAGGGGGGACACCGGGGAGCTGTTTTTT. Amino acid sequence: CASSPPRRGDTGELFF.

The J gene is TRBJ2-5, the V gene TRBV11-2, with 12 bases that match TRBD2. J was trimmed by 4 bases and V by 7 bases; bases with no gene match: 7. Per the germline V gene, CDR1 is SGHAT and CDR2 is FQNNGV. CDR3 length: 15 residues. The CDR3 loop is CASTPSGGALETQYF. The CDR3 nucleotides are TGTGCCAGCACACCTAGCGGGGGGGCCTTAGAGACCCAGTACTTC.

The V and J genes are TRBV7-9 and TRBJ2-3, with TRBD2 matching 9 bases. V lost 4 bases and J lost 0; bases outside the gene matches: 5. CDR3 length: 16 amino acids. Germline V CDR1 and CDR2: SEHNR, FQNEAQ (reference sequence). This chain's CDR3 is CASSSRLAESTDTQYF. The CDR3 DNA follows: TGTGCCAGCAGCTCGAGACTAGCGGAGAGCACAGATACGCAGTATTTT.

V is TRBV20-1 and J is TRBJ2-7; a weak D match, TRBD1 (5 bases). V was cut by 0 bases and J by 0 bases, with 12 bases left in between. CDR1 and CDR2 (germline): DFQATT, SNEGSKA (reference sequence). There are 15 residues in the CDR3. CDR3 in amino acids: CSARDAARVSYEQYF. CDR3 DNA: TGCAGTGCTAGAGATGCGGCCAGGGTCTCCTACGAGCAGTACTTC.